The subject of this entry is one T cell receptor (beta chain). Its antigen remains unknown. The sample belongs to a study of cytomegalovirus exposure and HLA in healthy donors. Findings and limits, study-wide: An analysis that was carried out later associated approximately 17,000 TCR beta sequences with HLA alleles at 0.05 false discovery rate. Among the sequence variants, a highly shared cluster was likely an artifact of sequencing. Reportedly, a later analysis found an Asian-associated ancestry cluster had fewer N-insertions than the approximately 700-donor mean.

The V segment lost 5 bases and the J segment 7 bases; nucleotides outside the gene matches: 5. This CDR3 spans 15 amino acids. Germline V gives CDR1 KGHSH, CDR2 LQKENI. The PCR was carried out with 60 Vbeta primers and 13 Jbeta primers. The repertoire was sequenced with immunoSEQ multiplex PCR; TCRdb's copy has only in-frame clones and lacks some. This repertoire includes just over 80,000 clones. The V and J genes are TRBV18 and TRBJ2-1; 13 positions agree with TRBD2. Sample: PBMCs. The receptor was isolated from a woman in her twenties or thirties in good health and CMV-seronegative. The CDR3 here is CASSSGLAGSNEQFF. Here the CDR3 DNA reads TGTGCCAGCTCATCGGGACTAGCGGGGAGTAATGAGCAGTTCTTC.